The 10 T cell receptor beta chains listed next were all sequenced from one sample in a study of cytotoxic CD8 clonotypes in ibrutinib-treated CLL. Here immunoSEQ multiplex PCR was the method, and the copy in TCRdb shows in-frame clones only, minus some. The sample carries under 150,000 clones, 84% recorded once. Source: PBMCs, taken after 24 months of ibrutinib treatment. These receptors were taken from a human donor with chronic lymphocytic leukemia.

J is TRBJ2-2 and V is TRBV11-3, with D unresolved. With 3 bases removed from V and 5 bases from J, the gap between germline ends came to 7 bases. This CDR3 spans 13 amino acids. The germline V gene has CDR1 SGHNT and CDR2 YENEEA. The CDR3 DNA reads as TGTGCCAGCAGCTTTGAGAGGACCGGGGAGCTGTTTTTT. The encoded protein is CASSFERTGELFF.

The chain uses TRBV18 and TRBJ1-3; tentative D call: TRBD1 (5 bases). Per the germline V gene, CDR1 is KGHSH and CDR2 is LQKENI. The length of the CDR3 is 14 residues. Trimming cost V 3 bases and J 0 bases, with 6 bases left between them. The CDR3 loop reads CASSPGDSGNTIYF. In nucleotides, the CDR3 is TGTGCCAGCTCACCGGGGGACTCTGGAAACACCATATATTTT.

The V and J genes are TRBV2 and TRBJ1-5; 9 bases map to TRBD1. CDR3 length: 14 residues. The V and J ends lost 4 bases and 5 bases, in that order; junction bases with no gene match: 3. CDR1 and CDR2 from the germline V gene are SNHLY and FYNNEI. The CDR3 region has the DNA TGTGCCAGCAGTGGGACAGGGGCACATCAGCCCCAGCATTTT. It specifies CASSGTGAHQPQHF.

In its sample, this clone was seen once. The chain combines TRBV11-2 with TRBJ1-1, with 7 bases fitting TRBD1. Germline CDR1 and CDR2: SGHAT and FQNNGV. The V and J ends lost 5 bases and 6 bases, in that order; junction bases with no gene match: 12. The CDR3 totals 15 residues. The CDR3 DNA sequence: TGTGCCAGCAGCCTAGGCGATAACAGGGGCCCTGAAGCTTTCTTT. This codes for CASSLGDNRGPEAFF.

Written as DNA, the CDR3 is TGTGCCAGCAGCGGACAGGGGGGCCGAATAATCAATGAGCAGTTCTTC. It specifies CASSGQGGRIINEQFF. V usage is TRBV9 and J usage is TRBJ2-1; 9 nucleotides agree with TRBD1. J lost 6 bases, V lost 3 bases, and 10 bases had no gene match. Germline V gene data show CDR1 as SGDLS and CDR2 as YYNGEE. The CDR3 loop spans 16 amino acids.

The chain couples TRBV13 to TRBJ2-5; 7 bases agree with TRBD2. This CDR3 is built from 15 residues. Germline assignment: CDR1 PRHDT and CDR2 FYEKMQ (reference sequence). Trimming cost V 4 bases and J 4 bases; bases outside gene matches: 9. CDR3 protein: CASSSWAGVAETQYF. The CDR3, as DNA: TGTGCCAGCAGCTCGTGGGCGGGGGTCGCAGAGACCCAGTACTTC.

The CDR3 loop reads CASRRTGGNEQFF. Written as DNA, the CDR3 is TGTGCCAGCAGACGTACAGGGGGCAATGAGCAGTTCTTC. The chain couples TRBV11-2 to TRBJ2-1; the match to TRBD1 covers 8 bases. The CDR3 has 13 amino acids. Germline V CDR1 and CDR2: SGHAT, FQNNGV. The V segment lost 6 bases and the J segment 6 bases; nucleotides outside the gene matches: 4.

The chain couples TRBV11-2 to TRBJ1-3, with 10 nucleotides matching TRBD1. The V and J ends lost 3 bases and 5 bases, in that order; junction bases with no gene match: 10. The CDR3 length is 17 residues. Germline V gene lookup returns CDR1 SGHAT and CDR2 FQNNGV. For the CDR3, the DNA is TGTGCCAGCAGCTTTGGGACAGGGGCTGGGGGGAGAAACACCATATATTTT. This codes for CASSFGTGAGGRNTIYF.

The CDR3 coding sequence is TGCGCCAGCAGCTTGGATGTCAGGGAGTGGTACACTGAAGCTTTCTTT. Translating it yields CASSLDVREWYTEAFF. V gene TRBV5-1 combines with J gene TRBJ1-1; D perhaps matches TRBD1 (5 bases). CDR1 is SGHRS, CDR2 YFSETQ, per germline. V was clipped by 0 bases and J by 3 bases, with 15 bases between them. CDR3 length: 16 amino acids.

The V gene is TRBV7-2, the J gene TRBJ1-1; TRBD1 might be the D (5 bases). The CDR3 is 15 residues long. V lost 5 bases and J lost 0, with 13 bases in between. From germline, CDR1 is SGHTA and CDR2 FQGNSA. CDR3 loop: CASSPGGALNTEAFF. The CDR3 DNA sequence: TGTGCCAGCAGCCCCGGCGGGGCATTGAACACTGAAGCTTTCTTT.